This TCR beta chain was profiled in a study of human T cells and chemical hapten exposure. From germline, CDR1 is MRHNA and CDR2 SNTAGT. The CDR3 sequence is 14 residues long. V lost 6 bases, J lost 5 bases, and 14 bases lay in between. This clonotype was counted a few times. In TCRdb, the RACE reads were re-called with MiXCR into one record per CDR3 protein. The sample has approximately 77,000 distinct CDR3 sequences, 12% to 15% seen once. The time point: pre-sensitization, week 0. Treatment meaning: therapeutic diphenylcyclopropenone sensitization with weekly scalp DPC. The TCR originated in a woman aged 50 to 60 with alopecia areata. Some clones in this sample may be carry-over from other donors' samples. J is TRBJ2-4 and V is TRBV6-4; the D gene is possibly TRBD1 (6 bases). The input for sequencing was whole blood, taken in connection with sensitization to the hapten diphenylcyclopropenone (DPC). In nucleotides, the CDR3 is TGTGCCAGCAGAGGGGAACAGGGCCAAAACATTCAGTACTTC. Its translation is CASRGEQGQNIQYF.